This T cell receptor (beta chain) was profiled in a study of metastatic and nonmetastatic thyroid tumors. TCRdb re-clonotyped the PCR reads through MiXCR. The repertoire has tens of thousands of clones, 20% to 25% of them found once; the top ten carry more than 14%. Treatment of any kind had been given to no patient before thyroid surgery. This TCR was sampled from a female donor with papillary thyroid cancer or a benign thyroid nodule (not recorded which). Some clones in this sample may be carry-over from other donors' samples. What was sequenced was tumor tissue.

In DNA, the CDR3 is TGCAGTGCCGGGACAGTGGGCGCGCATGGCTACACCTTC. Its translation: CSAGTVGAHGYTF. The chain recombines TRBV20-1 with TRBJ1-2; 7 bases agree with TRBD1. This CDR3 region has 13 residues. Germline V gene data show CDR1 as DFQATT and CDR2 as SNEGSKA (reference sequence). Trimming cost V 6 bases and J 6 bases; bases outside gene matches: 10.